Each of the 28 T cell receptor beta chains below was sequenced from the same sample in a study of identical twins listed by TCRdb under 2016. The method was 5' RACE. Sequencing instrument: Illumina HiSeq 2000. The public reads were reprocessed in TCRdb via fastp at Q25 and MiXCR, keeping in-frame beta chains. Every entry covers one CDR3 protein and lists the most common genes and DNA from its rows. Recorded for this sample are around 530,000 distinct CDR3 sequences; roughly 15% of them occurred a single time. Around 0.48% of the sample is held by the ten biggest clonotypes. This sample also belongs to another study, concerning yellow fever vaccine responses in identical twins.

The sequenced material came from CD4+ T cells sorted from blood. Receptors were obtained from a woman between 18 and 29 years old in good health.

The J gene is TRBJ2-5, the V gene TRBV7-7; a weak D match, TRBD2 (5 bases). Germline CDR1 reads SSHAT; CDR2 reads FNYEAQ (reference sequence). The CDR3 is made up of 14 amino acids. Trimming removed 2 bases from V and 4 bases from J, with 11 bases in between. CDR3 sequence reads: CASSLSSAGETQYF. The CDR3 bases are TGTGCCAGCAGCTTAAGTAGTGCGGGAGAGACCCAGTACTTC.

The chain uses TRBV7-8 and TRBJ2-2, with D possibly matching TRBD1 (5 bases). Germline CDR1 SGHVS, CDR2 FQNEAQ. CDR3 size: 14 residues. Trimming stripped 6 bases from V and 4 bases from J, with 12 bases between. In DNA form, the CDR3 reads TGTGCCAGCAGGCAGGCAGGGTCCACCGGGGAGCTGTTTTTT. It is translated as CASRQAGSTGELFF.

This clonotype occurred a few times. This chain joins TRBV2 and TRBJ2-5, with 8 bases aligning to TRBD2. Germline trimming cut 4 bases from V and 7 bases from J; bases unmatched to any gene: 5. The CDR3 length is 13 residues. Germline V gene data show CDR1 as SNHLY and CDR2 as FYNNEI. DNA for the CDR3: TGTGCCAGCAGTGGGGCAAGCGGGGGGACCCAGTACTTC. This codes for CASSGASGGTQYF.

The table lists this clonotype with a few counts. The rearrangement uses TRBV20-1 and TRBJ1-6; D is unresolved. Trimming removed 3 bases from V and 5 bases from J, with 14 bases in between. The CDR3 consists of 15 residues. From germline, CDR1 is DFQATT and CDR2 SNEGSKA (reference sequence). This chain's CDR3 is CSASSTSRNNSPLHF. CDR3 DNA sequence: TGCAGTGCTAGTTCTACTTCCAGAAATAATTCACCCCTCCACTTT.

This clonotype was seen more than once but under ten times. For the CDR3, the DNA is TGCAGCGTTGAGTTTGGATTAGCGGGAGGGCTCGAGACCCAGTACTTC. It is translated as CSVEFGLAGGLETQYF. The V and J genes are TRBV29-1 and TRBJ2-5, with 11 bases fitting TRBD2. In germline, CDR1 is SQVTM, CDR2 ANQGSEA. V shed 3 bases, J shed 5 bases, and the junction held 11 bases outside the gene matches. The CDR3 is 16 residues long.

CDR3 coding DNA: TGTGCCAGCAGCAACCGACAGCAGGGATTTGAGACCCAGTACTTC. Its protein is CASSNRQQGFETQYF. This rearrangement joins TRBV7-8 to TRBJ2-5; possible D gene TRBD1, 5 bases. This CDR3 has 15 residues. The germline V and J ends were trimmed by 5 bases and 5 bases, with 18 bases remaining between them. The germline V gene encodes CDR1 SGHVS and CDR2 FQNEAQ.

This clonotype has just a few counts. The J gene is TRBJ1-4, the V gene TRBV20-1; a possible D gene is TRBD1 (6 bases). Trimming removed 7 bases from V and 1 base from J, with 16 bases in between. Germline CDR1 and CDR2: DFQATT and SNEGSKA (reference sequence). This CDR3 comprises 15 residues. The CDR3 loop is CSVQKQGKTNEKLFF. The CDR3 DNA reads TGCAGTGTTCAGAAACAGGGAAAAACTAATGAAAAACTGTTTTTT.

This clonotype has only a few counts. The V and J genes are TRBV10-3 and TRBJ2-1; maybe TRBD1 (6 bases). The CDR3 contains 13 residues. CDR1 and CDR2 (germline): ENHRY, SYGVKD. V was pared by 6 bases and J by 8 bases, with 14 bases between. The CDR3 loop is CAIRDSVTDEQFF. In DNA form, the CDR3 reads TGTGCCATCAGGGACAGTGTGACGGATGAGCAGTTCTTC.

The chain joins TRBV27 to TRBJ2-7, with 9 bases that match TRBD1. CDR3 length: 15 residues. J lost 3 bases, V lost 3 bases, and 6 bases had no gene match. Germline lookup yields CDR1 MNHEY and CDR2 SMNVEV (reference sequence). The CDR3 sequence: CASSFTGQGHYEQYV. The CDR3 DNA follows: TGTGCCAGCAGTTTTACGGGACAGGGACACTACGAGCAGTACGTC.

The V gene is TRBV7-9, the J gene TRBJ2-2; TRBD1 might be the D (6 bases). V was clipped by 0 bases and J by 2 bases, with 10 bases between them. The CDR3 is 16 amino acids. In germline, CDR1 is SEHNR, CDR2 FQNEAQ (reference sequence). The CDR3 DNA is TGTGCCAGCAGCTTAGCGCGGACAGAAAACACCGGGGAGCTGTTTTTT. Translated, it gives CASSLARTENTGELFF.

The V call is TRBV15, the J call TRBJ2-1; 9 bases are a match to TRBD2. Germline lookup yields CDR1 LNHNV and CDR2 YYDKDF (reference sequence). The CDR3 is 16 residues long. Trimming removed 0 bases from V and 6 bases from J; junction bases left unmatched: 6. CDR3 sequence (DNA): TGTGCCACCAGCAGAGAAATAGCTAGCGGGGCCAATGAGCAGTTCTTC. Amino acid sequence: CATSREIASGANEQFF.

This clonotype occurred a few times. The CDR3 reads CASSTSGGGYNEQFF. The CDR3, as DNA: TGCGCCAGCAGTACCAGCGGAGGGGGATACAATGAGCAGTTCTTC. The gene calls are TRBV10-2 and TRBJ2-1; either TRBD1 or TRBD2 may fit D (6 bases each). This CDR3 is built from 15 residues. CDR1 is WSHSY and CDR2 is SAAADI in the germline V gene. V was shortened by 5 bases and J by 4 bases, with 15 bases between the two germline ends.

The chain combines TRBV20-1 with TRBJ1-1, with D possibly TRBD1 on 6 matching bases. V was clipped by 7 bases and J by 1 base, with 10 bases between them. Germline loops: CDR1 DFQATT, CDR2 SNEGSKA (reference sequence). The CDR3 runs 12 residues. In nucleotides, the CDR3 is TGCAGTGGAAAGGGGGGGAACACTGAAGCTTTCTTT. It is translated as CSGKGGNTEAFF.

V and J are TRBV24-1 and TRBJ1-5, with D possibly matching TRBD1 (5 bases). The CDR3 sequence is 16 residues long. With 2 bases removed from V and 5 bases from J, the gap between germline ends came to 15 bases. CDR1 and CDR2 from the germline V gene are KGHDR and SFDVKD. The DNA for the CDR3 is TGTGCCACCAGTGATTCCACACGGGACCGAGATCAGCCCCAGCATTTT. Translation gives CATSDSTRDRDQPQHF.

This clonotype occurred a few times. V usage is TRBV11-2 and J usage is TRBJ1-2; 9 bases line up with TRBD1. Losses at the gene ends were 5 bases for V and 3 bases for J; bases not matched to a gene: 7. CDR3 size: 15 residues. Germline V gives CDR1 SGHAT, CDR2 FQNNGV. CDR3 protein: CASSNHRGRDYGYTF. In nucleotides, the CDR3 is TGTGCCAGCAGCAACCACAGGGGGCGGGACTATGGCTACACCTTC.

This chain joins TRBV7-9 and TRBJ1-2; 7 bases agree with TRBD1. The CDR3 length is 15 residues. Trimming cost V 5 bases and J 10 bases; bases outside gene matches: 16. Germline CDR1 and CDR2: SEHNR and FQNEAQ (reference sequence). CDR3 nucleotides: TGTGCCAGCAGCCCCCGGAGACAGGGCGAAATCGACTACACCTTC. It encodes CASSPRRQGEIDYTF. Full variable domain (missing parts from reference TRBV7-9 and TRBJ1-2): DTGVSQNPRHKITKRGQNVTFRCDPISEHNRLYWYRQTLGQGPEFLTYFQNEAQLEKSRLLSDRFSAERPKGSFSTLEIQRTEQGDSAMYLCASSPRRQGEIDYTFGSGTRLTVV.

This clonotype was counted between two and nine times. CDR3 DNA: TGTGCCAGCAGTCCCAGGGGATCGAGCTCCTACGAGCAGTACTTC. The encoded protein is CASSPRGSSSYEQYF. This chain connects TRBV12-3 or TRBV12-4 to TRBJ2-7; possibly TRBD1 for D (6 bases). This CDR3 comprises 15 residues. Trimming shortened V by 5 bases and J by 0 bases, and 14 bases separated the two germline ends.

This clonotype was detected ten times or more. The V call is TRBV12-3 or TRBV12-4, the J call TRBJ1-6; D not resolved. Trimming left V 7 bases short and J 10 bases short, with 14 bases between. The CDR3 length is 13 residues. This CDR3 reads CASTRTEGSPLHF. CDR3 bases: TGTGCCAGCACCCGGACGGAGGGATCACCCCTCCACTTT.

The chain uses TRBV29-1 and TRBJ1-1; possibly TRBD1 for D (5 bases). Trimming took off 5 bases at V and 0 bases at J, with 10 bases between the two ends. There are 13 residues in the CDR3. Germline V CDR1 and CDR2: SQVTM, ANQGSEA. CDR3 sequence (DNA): TGCAGCGTTCACAGGCCGCTGAACACTGAAGCTTTCTTT. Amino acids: CSVHRPLNTEAFF. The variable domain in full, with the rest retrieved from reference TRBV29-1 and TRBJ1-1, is SAVISQKPSRDICQRGTSLTIQCQVDSQVTMMFWYRQQPGQSLTLIATANQGSEATYESGFVIDKFPISRPNLTFSTLTVSNMSPEDSSIYLCSVHRPLNTEAFFGQGTRLTVV.

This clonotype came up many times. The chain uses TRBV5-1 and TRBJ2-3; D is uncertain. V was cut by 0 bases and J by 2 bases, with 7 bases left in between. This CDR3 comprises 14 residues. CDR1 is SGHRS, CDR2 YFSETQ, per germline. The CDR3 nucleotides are TGCGCCAGCAGCTTGGTCAGATTCACAGATACGCAGTATTTT. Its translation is CASSLVRFTDTQYF. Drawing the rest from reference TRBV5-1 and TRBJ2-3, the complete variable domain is KAGVTQTPRYLIKTRGQQVTLSCSPISGHRSVSWYQQTPGQGLQFLFEYFSETQRNKGNFPGRFSGRQFSNSRSEMNVSTLELGDSALYLCASSLVRFTDTQYFGPGTRLTVL.

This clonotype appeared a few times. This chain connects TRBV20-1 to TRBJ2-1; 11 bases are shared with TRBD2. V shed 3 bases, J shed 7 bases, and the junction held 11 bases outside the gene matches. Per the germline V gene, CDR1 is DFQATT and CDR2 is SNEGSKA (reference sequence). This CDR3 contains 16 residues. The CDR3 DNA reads TGCAGTGCTAGCCCGATGACTAGCGGGGAATGGAATGAGCAGTTCTTC. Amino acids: CSASPMTSGEWNEQFF.

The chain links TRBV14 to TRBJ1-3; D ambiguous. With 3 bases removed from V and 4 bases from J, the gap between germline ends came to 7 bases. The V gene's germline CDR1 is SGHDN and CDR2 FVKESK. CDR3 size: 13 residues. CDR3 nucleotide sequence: TGTGCCAGCAGCCACTTTTTAGGAAACACCATATATTTT. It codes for CASSHFLGNTIYF.

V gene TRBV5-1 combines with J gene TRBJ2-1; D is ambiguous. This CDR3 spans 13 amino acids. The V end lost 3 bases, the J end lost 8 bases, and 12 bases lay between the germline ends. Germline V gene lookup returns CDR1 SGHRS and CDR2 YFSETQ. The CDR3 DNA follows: TGCGCCAGCAGCTCTGGGTCTGAGGATGAGCAGTTCTTC. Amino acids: CASSSGSEDEQFF.

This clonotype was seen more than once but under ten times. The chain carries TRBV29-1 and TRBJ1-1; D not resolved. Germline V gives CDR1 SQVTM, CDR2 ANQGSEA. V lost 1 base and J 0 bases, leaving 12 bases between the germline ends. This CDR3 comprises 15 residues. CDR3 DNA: TGCAGCGTTGAAGGGGCACTCAGGATGAACACTGAAGCTTTCTTT. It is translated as CSVEGALRMNTEAFF.

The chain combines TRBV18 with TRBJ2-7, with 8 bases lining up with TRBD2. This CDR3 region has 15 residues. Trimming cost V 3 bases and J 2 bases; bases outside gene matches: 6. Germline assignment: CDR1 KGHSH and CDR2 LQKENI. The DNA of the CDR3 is TGTGCCAGCTCACCTTCGACTAGCGATACCTACGAGCAGTACTTC. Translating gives CASSPSTSDTYEQYF.

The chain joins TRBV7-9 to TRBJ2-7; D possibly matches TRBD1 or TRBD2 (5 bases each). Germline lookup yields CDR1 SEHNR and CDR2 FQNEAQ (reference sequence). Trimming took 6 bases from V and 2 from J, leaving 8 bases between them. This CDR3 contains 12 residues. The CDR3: CASRGPAYEQYF. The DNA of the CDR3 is TGTGCCAGCAGGGGACCGGCCTACGAGCAGTACTTC.

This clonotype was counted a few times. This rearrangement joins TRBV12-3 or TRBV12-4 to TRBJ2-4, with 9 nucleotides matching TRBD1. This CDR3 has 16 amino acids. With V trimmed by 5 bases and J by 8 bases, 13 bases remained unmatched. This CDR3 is CASSQTPRDRVDIQYF. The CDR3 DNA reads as TGTGCCAGCAGTCAAACGCCCCGGGACAGGGTTGACATTCAGTACTTC.

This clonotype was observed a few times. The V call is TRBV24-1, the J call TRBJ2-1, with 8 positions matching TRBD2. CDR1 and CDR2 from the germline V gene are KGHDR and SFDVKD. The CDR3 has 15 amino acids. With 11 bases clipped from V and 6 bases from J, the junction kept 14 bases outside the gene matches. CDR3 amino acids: CASEPPGAGVNEQFF. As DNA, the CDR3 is TGTGCCAGCGAACCCCCGGGAGCGGGAGTCAATGAGCAGTTCTTC.